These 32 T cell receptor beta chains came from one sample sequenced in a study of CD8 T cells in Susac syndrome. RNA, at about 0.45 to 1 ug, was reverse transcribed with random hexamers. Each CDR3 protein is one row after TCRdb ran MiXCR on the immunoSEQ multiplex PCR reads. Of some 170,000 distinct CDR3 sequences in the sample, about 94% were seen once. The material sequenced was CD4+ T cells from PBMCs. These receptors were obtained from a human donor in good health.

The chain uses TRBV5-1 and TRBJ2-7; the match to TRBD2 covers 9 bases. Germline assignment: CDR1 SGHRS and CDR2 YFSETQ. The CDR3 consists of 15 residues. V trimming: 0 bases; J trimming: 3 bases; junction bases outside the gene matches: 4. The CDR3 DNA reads TGCGCCAGCAGCTTGGAGCTAGCGGGATACTACGAGCAGTACTTC. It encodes CASSLELAGYYEQYF.

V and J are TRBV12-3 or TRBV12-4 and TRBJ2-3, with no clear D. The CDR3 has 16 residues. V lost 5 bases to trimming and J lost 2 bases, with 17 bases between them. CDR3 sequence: CASSPTVGLLTDTQYF. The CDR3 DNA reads TGTGCCAGCAGTCCAACGGTTGGGCTCCTCACAGATACGCAGTATTTT.

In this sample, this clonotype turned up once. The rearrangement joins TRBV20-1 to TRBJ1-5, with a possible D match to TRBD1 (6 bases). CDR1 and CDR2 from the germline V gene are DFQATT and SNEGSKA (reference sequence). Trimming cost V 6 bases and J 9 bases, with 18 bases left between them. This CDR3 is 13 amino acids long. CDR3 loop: CSAPGTGPGPQHF. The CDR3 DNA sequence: TGCAGTGCCCCAGGTACAGGGCCCGGGCCCCAGCATTTT.

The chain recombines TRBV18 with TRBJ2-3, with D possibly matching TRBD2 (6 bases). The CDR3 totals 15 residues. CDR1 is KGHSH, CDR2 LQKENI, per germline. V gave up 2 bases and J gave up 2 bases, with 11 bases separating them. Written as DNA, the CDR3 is TGTGCCAGCTCACCAAAGCGGGCTACCACAGATACGCAGTATTTT. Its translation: CASSPKRATTDTQYF.

CDR3 DNA sequence: TGTGCCACCGGGGGGAATGGTTACGAGCAGTACTTC. Amino acid sequence: CATGGNGYEQYF. The chain couples TRBV3-1 to TRBJ2-7, with TRBD2 matching 7 bases. CDR1 and CDR2 from the germline V gene are LGHDT and YNNKEL (reference sequence). Trimming took 10 bases from V and 4 from J; bases not matched to a gene: 7. The CDR3 totals 12 residues.

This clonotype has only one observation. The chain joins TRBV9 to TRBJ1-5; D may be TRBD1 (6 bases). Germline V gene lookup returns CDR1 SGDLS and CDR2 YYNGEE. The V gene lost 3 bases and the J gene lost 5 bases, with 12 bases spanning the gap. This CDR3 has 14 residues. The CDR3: CASSEDSTYQPQHF. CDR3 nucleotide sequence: TGTGCCAGCAGCGAGGACAGTACCTATCAGCCCCAGCATTTT.

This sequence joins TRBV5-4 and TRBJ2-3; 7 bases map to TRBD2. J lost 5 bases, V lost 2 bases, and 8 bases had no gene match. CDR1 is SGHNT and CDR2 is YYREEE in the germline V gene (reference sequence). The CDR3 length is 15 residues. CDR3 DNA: TGTGCCAGCAGCTTTGCAGCGGGGTCGGTAGATACGCAGTATTTT. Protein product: CASSFAAGSVDTQYF.

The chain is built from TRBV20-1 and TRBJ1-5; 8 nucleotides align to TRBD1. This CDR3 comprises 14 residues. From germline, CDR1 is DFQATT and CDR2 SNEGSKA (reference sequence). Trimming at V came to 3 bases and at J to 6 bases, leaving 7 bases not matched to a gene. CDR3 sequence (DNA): TGCAGTGCTAGGGACAGGGTGGGTATTCAGCCCCAGCATTTT. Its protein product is CSARDRVGIQPQHF.

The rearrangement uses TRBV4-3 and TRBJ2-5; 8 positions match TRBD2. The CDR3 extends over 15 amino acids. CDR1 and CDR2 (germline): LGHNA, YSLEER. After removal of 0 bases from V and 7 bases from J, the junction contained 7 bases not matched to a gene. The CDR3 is CASSQEIAGLGTQYF. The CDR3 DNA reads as TGCGCCAGCAGCCAAGAGATAGCGGGACTGGGGACCCAGTACTTC.

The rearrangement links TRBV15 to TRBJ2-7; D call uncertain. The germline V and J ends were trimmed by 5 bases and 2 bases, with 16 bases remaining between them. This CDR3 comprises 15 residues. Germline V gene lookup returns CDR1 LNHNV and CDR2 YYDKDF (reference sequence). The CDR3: CATSPQSQPPYEQYF. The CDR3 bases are TGTGCCACCAGCCCACAATCACAGCCTCCCTACGAGCAGTACTTC.

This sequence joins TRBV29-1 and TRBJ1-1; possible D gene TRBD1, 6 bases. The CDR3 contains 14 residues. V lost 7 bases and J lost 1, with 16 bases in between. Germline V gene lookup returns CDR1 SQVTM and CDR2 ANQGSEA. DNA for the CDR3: TGCAGCGCTACCCCAATGACAGGGAACACTGAAGCTTTCTTT. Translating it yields CSATPMTGNTEAFF.

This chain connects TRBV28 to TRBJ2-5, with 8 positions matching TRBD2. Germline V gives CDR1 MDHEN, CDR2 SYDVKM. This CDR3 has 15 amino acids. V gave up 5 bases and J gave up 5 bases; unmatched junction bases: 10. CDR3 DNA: TGTGCCAGCAGTAGACCGTCGGGAGGGGGGGAGACCCAGTACTTC. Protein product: CASSRPSGGGETQYF.

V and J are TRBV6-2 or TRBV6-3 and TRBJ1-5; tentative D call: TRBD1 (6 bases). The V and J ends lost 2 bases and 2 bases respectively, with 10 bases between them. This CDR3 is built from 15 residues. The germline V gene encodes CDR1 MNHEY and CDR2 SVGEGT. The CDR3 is CASSYEGGGNQPQHF. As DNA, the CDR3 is TGTGCCAGCAGTTACGAGGGGGGAGGCAATCAGCCCCAGCATTTT.

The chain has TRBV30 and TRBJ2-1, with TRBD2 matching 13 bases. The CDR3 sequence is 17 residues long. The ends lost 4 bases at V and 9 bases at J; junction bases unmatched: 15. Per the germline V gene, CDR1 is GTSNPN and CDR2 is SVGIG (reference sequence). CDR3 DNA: TGTGCCTGGATTGGCGGACTAGCGGGAGATTATTCACGTGAGCAGTTCTTC. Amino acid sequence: CAWIGGLAGDYSREQFF. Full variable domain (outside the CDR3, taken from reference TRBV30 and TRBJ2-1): SQTIHQWPATLVQPVGSPLSLECTVEGTSNPNLYWYRQAAGRGLQLLFYSVGIGQISSEVPQNLSASRPQDRQFILSSKKLLLSDSGFYLCAWIGGLAGDYSREQFFGPGTRLTVL.

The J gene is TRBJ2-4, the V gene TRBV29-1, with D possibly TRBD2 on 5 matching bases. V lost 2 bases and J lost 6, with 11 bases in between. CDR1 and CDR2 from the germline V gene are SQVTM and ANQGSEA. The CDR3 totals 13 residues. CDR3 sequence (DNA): TGCAGCGTTGAAACTCAACGGGGAAACATTCAGTACTTC. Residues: CSVETQRGNIQYF.

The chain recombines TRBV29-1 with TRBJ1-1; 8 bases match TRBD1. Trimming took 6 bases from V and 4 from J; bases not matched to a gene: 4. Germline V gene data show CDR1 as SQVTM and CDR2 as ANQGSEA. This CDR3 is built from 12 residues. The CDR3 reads CSVSDRGTEAFF. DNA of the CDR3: TGCAGCGTCTCCGACAGGGGCACTGAAGCTTTCTTT. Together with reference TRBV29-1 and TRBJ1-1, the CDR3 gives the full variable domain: SAVISQKPSRDICQRGTSLTIQCQVDSQVTMMFWYRQQPGQSLTLIATANQGSEATYESGFVIDKFPISRPNLTFSTLTVSNMSPEDSSIYLCSVSDRGTEAFFGQGTRLTVV.

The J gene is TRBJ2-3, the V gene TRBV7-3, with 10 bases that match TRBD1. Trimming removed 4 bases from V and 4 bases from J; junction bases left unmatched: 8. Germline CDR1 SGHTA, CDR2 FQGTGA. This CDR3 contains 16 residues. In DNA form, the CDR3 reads TGTGCCAGCAGCTCCGGACGGACAGGGGGGGCAGATACGCAGTATTTT. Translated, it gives CASSSGRTGGADTQYF.

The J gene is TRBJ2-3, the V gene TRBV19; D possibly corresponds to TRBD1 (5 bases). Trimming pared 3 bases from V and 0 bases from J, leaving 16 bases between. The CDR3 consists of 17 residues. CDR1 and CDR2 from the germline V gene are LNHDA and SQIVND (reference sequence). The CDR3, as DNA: TGTGCCAGTAGTATGGGTTACGAGACAGCAAGCACAGATACGCAGTATTTT. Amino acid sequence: CASSMGYETASTDTQYF. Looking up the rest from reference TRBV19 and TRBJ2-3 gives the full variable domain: DGGITQSPKYLFRKEGQNVTLSCEQNLNHDAMYWYRQDPGQGLRLIYYSQIVNDFQKGDIAEGYSVSREKKESFPLTVTSAQKNPTAFYLCASSMGYETASTDTQYFGPGTRLTVL.

CDR3 amino acids: CASSVGDGQYYEQYF. CDR3 nucleotide sequence: TGTGCCAGCAGCGTAGGGGACGGGCAGTACTACGAGCAGTACTTC. The chain recombines TRBV9 with TRBJ2-7; D possibly uses TRBD1 or TRBD2 (5 bases each). With 0 bases removed from V and 3 bases from J, the gap between germline ends came to 13 bases. The CDR3 is made up of 15 amino acids. CDR1 is SGDLS, CDR2 YYNGEE, per germline. The full variable domain, in which reference TRBV9 and TRBJ2-7 provide the parts outside the CDR3, is DSGVTQTPKHLITATGQRVTLRCSPRSGDLSVYWYQQSLDQGLQFLIQYYNGEERAKGNILERFSAQQFPDLHSELNLSSLELGDSALYFCASSVGDGQYYEQYFGPGTRLTVT.

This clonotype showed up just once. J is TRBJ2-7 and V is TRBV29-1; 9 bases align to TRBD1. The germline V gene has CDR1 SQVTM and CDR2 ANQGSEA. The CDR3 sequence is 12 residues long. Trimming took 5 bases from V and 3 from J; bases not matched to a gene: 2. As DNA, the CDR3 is TGCAGCGTTCAGGGACAGGGCTACGAGCAGTACTTC. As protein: CSVQGQGYEQYF.

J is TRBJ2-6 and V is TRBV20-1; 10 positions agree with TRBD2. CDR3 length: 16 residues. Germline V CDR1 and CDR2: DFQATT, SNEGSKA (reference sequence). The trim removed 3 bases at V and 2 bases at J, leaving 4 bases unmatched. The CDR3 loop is CSARVSGRAGANVLTF. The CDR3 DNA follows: TGCAGTGCTAGGGTCAGCGGGAGGGCTGGGGCCAACGTCCTGACTTTC.

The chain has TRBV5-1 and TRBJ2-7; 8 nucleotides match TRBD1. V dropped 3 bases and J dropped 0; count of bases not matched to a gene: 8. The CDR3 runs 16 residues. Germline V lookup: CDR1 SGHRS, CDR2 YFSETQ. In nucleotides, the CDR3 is TGCGCCAGCAGCTGGGCGGACAGGGCACACTCCTACGAGCAGTACTTC. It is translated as CASSWADRAHSYEQYF.

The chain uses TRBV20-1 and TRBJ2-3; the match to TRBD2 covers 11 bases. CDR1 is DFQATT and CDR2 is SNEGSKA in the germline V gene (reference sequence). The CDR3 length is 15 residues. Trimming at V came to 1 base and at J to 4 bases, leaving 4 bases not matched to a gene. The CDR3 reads CSARAASGRSDTQYF. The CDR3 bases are TGCAGTGCTAGAGCCGCTAGCGGGAGGTCAGATACGCAGTATTTT.

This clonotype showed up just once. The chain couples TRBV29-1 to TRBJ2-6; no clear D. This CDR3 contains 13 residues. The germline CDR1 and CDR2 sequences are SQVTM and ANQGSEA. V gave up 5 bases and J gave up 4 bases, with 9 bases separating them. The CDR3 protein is CSVTWAGANVLTF. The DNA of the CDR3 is TGCAGCGTTACGTGGGCCGGGGCCAACGTCCTGACTTTC.

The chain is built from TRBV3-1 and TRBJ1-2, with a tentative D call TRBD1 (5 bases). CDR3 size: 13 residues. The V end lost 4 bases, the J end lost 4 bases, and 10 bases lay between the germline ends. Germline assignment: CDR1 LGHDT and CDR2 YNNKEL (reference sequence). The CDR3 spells CASSPSGPYGYTF. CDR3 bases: TGTGCCAGCAGCCCGTCGGGGCCCTATGGCTACACCTTC. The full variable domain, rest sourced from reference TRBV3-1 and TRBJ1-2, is DTAVSQTPKYLVTQMGNDKSIKCEQNLGHDTMYWYKQDSKKFLKIMFSYNNKELIINETVPNRFSPKSPDKAHLNLHINSLELGDSAVYFCASSPSGPYGYTFGSGTRLTVV.

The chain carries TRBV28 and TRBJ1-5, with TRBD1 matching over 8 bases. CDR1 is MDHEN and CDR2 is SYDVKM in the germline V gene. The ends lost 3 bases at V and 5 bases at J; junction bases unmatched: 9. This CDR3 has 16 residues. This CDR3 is CASSFIVAGGDQPQHF. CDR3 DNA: TGTGCCAGCAGTTTTATCGTGGCAGGGGGCGATCAGCCCCAGCATTTT.

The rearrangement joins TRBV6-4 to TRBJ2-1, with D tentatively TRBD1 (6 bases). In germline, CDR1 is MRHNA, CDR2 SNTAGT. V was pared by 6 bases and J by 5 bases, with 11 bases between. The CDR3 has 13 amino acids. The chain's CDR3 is CASSGQPHNEQFF. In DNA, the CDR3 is TGTGCCAGCAGCGGACAGCCCCACAATGAGCAGTTCTTC.

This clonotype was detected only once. The CDR3 nucleotides read TGTGCCAGCAGCCCAGCGGACAGGGCTCTCAATCAGCCCCAGCATTTT. Translated: CASSPADRALNQPQHF. The rearrangement joins TRBV7-9 to TRBJ1-5; TRBD1 aligns across 8 bases. There are 16 residues in the CDR3. J gave up 3 bases and V 5 bases, and 9 bases lay outside the gene matches. Germline lookup yields CDR1 SEHNR and CDR2 FQNEAQ (reference sequence).

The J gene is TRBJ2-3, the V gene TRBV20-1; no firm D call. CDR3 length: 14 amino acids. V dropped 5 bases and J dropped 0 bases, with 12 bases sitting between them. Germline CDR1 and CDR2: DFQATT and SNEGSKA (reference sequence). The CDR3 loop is CSAPFERSTDTQYF. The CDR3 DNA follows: TGCAGTGCTCCCTTCGAGCGTAGCACAGATACGCAGTATTTT.

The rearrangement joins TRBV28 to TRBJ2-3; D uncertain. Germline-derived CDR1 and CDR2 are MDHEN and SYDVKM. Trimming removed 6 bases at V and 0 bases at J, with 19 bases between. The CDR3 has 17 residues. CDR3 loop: CASSDPVVQRSTDTQYF. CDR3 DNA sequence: TGTGCCAGCAGCGACCCGGTGGTTCAAAGGAGCACAGATACGCAGTATTTT.

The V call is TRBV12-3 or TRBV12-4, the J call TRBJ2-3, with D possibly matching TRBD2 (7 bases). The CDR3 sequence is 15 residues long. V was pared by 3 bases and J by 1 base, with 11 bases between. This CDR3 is CASSFGGAGTDTQYF. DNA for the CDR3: TGTGCCAGCAGTTTTGGGGGGGCGGGCACAGATACGCAGTATTTT.

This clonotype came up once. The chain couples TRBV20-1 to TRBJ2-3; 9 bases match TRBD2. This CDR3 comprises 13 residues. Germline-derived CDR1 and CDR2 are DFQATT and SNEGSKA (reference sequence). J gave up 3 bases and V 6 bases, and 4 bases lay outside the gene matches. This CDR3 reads CSAQLAGTDTQYF. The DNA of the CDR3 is TGCAGTGCCCAACTAGCGGGTACAGATACGCAGTATTTT.